This T cell receptor beta chain appears in the sequencing data of a study of blood T cell repertoires in COVID-19. Study background: PBMCs, B-cell-depleted T cells, or T cells provided the cDNA or gDNA that made up the material.

Original analysis: The authors estimated nucleated cell counts from reference gene primer amplification. Data came from immunoSEQ multiplex PCR; TCRdb stores just in-frame clones and leaves some out. V, J and clone size are taken as reported in that table, and D and trimming were inferred from the DNA itself. The sample carries roughly 59,000 clones, less than 80% recorded once. The sequence derives from a human donor in a cohort sampled during active COVID-19. The sequenced material came from peripheral blood.

The CDR3 is CASSVGAGEQYF. Written as DNA, the CDR3 is TGTGCCAGCAGCGTAGGCGCCGGCGAGCAGTACTTC. The chain has TRBV9 and TRBJ2-7, with D unresolved. The CDR3 covers 12 residues. Germline V CDR1 and CDR2: SGDLS, YYNGEE. The V and J ends lost 0 bases and 6 bases respectively, with 7 bases between them.